This TCR beta chain is from a study of cytomegalovirus exposure and HLA in healthy donors. Study-wide context: The roughly 130 validation repertoires, a later analysis reported, used the same platform as the approximately 670 repertoires from the first cohort. Study-level results: Researchers counted around 180 TCR beta chains as cytomegalovirus-associated. Subsequent analysis revealed that first-cohort TCR clusters tended to co-occur in the 100 to 150 validation repertoires.

To note about this clone: Its antigen is not known.

Separate from the approximately 670-subject first cohort was the approximately 120-subject validation cohort, to which the donors belonged. V gave up 5 bases and J gave up 7 bases, with 15 bases separating them. Germline CDR1 and CDR2: SGHDT and YYEEEE. The CDR3 has 14 residues. The table came from immunoSEQ multiplex PCR; TCRdb's copy has only in-frame clones and leaves some out. The sample records more than 120,000 clones, 70% to 90% being singletons. This receptor was identified in a man in his late teens or twenties in good health and CMV-seropositive. The chain links TRBV5-6 to TRBJ1-4; D is perhaps TRBD1 (6 bases). The sample was PBMCs. Written as DNA, the CDR3 is TGTGCCAGCAGTGAACAGGGAAGGAGTGAAAAACTGTTTTTT. This gives the protein CASSEQGRSEKLFF.